This T cell receptor (beta chain) was recorded in a study of long-term antiretroviral therapy in people with HIV (dated by TCRdb to between 2021 and 2024). With respect to the entire study: The earliest samples were collected approximately a decade before the 2015 WHO recommendation for immediate ART, a period when ART was typically delayed until CD4 counts fell. Eleven of the 30 participants with HIV were female. A retrospective serial study tested whether changes in peripheral blood TRB repertoire composition and diversity were associated with ART initiation and durable HIV suppression. A total of 192 cryopreserved PBMC samples were contributed to the cohort by 30 adults with confirmed HIV infection, with samples collected serially over a mean of roughly six years (range 1-12). No cross-contamination during QIAcube processing turned up in test extractions that ran a monoclonal T-cell line alongside 33 polyclonal samples.

Sequencing of the TRB variable region was done with the immunoSEQ hsTCRB v3.0 assay at survey level resolution. The targeted TRB sequencing depth was about 40,000-50,000 T-cell genomes per sample. An Illumina MiSeq with a v3 150-cycle kit was used to sequence the pooled TRB libraries. Per the original workflow: Repertoire analysis was run in R within a reproducible Nextflow workflow that covered QC, data transformation and analysis. LymphoSeq2, an R package for exploring AIRR-Seq data, was used to implement the custom analyses. Several samples that produced fewer than 5000 total TRB sequences were removed, so about 200 HIV repertoires were analyzed. Among the roughly 200 retained HIV repertoires, 55 to 65 were collected before ART initiation and roughly 130 after ART initiation. Repertoires were downsampled to 5000 TRB nucleotide sequences, and summary statistics were averaged over 100 downsampling iterations. The analysis kept only TRB sequences whose CDR3 regions were at least seven amino acids long. A Shannon entropy-derived clonality score and the Gini coefficient were used to measure diversity. In the repertoire networks, any two of the top 5000 CDR3 amino acid sequences were linked whenever the two sequences differed by an edit distance of one. GLIPH2 predicted antigen specificity groups and MHC restriction for TRB CDR3 amino acid sequences. Known CMV, EBV, HIV or tissue antigen associations were flagged by matching CDR3 amino acid sequences against VDJdb and McPAS-TCR. Pre-ART, post-ART and control groups were compared with Wilcoxon signed-rank tests and Holm-Bonferroni correction. The clones in this table, taken by TCRdb from immuneACCESS, are in-frame only. Not every clone is retained; where verified, under half of the shortfall comes from an unresolved V gene, and the cause of the rest is unknown. That table is the source of V, J and clone size, and D and trimming were worked out from the DNA. The sample data list tens of thousands of clones, and roughly 80% of these were observed just once. The ten top clones hold around 13% of the sample.

The paper as a whole reports these results and caveats: The repertoire was dominated across all time points by expanded TRB clones identified before ART initiation, although this dominance was seen to fluctuate and to decrease in many PLHIV after ART. A significant increase in TRB diversity was found to be associated with ART initiation, although TRB diversity was observed to remain significantly below that of transplant donor controls even after long-term ART. Compared with controls, HIV repertoires had narrower CDR3 length ranges, and the network structure pointed to an antigen-experienced repertoire that shifted only slightly toward naive after ART. Because cell numbers in pre-ART samples were limited, unsorted PBMC were profiled instead of sorted CD4+ and CD8+ T cells. No data were available on ART adherence, viral resistance or therapy changes, limiting inferences about post-ART repertoire changes. Limited PBMC availability meant only the TCR beta chain was sequenced, without alpha chain pairing. The samples span the years 2004 to 2017, and the ART regimens used may be less effective than current regimens.

Participants were included only if at least one PBMC sample before ART initiation and at least two post-ART samples were available. Treatment was received in the United States of America by all participants with HIV. Before DNA extraction, cryopreserved samples containing 1-10 million PBMC were thawed and washed. At the time of the earliest PBMC sample, participants with HIV were aged between about 23 and 54 years. Per participant, PBMC samples came from 1-4 timepoints prior to ART initiation and 2-8 timepoints following ART initiation, for a median of 7 samples. For every participant, serial HIV viral load, CD4+ T-cell count, ART history and demographic data were obtained. Genomic DNA was extracted from unsorted PBMC with a Qiagen kit on a QIAcube, with processing performed in batches of 12 samples. Details on this clone: Its antigen remains unidentified. No clone much larger than this one lies a single base away; base qualities are absent.

From the cysteine through the phenylalanine, the CDR3 covers 12 amino acids. The only DNA kept is the CDR3, 36 bases in frame from the first base. Trimming costs V 8 bases and J 6 bases, and their ends lie 8 bases apart. CDR1 and CDR2 (SNHLY, FYNNEI) derive from the germline V gene. The sample was unsorted PBMCs, taken 0.3 years after starting antiretroviral therapy. The V and J segments used are TRBV2 and TRBJ1-6; no D segment can be confidently identified. This TCR was recovered from a man aged 18 to 35 with HIV. CDR3 region: CASGRTNSPLHF. The sequence in DNA is TGTGCCAGCGGCAGGACTAATTCACCCCTCCACTTT.